One sample yielded the 15 T cell receptor beta chains listed below, sequenced in a study of blood T cell repertoires in COVID-19. Here immunoSEQ multiplex PCR was the method, and the copy in TCRdb shows in-frame clones only, minus some. The data contain some 57,000 clones, 65% to 85% of them singletons. Sequenced input: peripheral blood. The receptor source for this set is a man older than 75 with COVID-19, enrolled during active disease.

This clone appeared a few times. The chain links TRBV5-4 to TRBJ1-1, with 8 bases identical to TRBD1. The trim removed 4 bases at V and 6 bases at J, leaving 11 bases unmatched. The CDR3 extends over 15 amino acids. Germline loops: CDR1 SGHNT, CDR2 YYREEE (reference sequence). CDR3 in DNA: TGTGCCAGCAGCCCGCCCCAGGGGGCGGGAGCTGAAGCTTTCTTT. Protein sequence: CASSPPQGAGAEAFF.

This chain uses TRBV19 with TRBJ1-4; the match to TRBD1 covers 9 bases. Trimming at V came to 10 bases and at J to 6 bases, leaving 9 bases not matched to a gene. Germline loops: CDR1 LNHDA, CDR2 SQIVND (reference sequence). The CDR3 spans 14 residues. The CDR3 protein is CATKWGQGDEKLFF. The CDR3 coding sequence is TGTGCCACTAAGTGGGGACAGGGAGATGAAAAACTGTTTTTT.

This clone has only one observation. This rearrangement joins TRBV7-3 to TRBJ2-1, with 8 bases identical to TRBD2. J gave up 6 bases and V 2 bases, and 9 bases lay outside the gene matches. Germline V gives CDR1 SGHTA, CDR2 FQGTGA. The CDR3 extends over 16 amino acids. The CDR3 is CASSLGGGSRVNEQFF. In DNA form, the CDR3 reads TGTGCCAGCAGCTTAGGCGGGGGGTCAAGGGTCAATGAGCAGTTCTTC.

V usage is TRBV13 and J usage is TRBJ1-3; maybe TRBD1 (5 bases). The CDR3 has 13 residues. Deletions cut 5 bases from V and 4 bases from J, with 9 bases between. Germline-derived CDR1 and CDR2 are PRHDT and FYEKMQ (reference sequence). DNA of the CDR3: TGTGCCAGCAGCGAAAACAGGGGAAACACCATATATTTT. Its protein product is CASSENRGNTIYF.

This clone appeared once. V and J are TRBV20-1 and TRBJ1-2, with 7 nucleotides matching TRBD1. J was trimmed by 8 bases and V by 3 bases; bases with no gene match: 15. Germline assignment: CDR1 DFQATT and CDR2 SNEGSKA (reference sequence). The CDR3 is made up of 15 amino acids. Here the CDR3 reads CSASPAESRGTGYTF. The CDR3 DNA follows: TGCAGTGCTAGTCCCGCCGAAAGCAGGGGGACCGGCTACACCTTC.

This chain uses TRBV18 with TRBJ1-5, with D possibly matching TRBD1 (6 bases). V was cut by 4 bases and J by 0 bases, with 13 bases left in between. This CDR3 has 16 amino acids. Germline CDR1 KGHSH, CDR2 LQKENI. The chain's CDR3 is CASSQGQLTSNQPQHF. CDR3 coding DNA: TGTGCCAGCTCACAAGGACAGCTGACTAGCAATCAGCCCCAGCATTTT. Combining the CDR3 with reference TRBV18 and TRBJ1-5 gives the whole variable domain NAGVMQNPRHLVRRRGQEARLRCSPMKGHSHVYWYRQLPEEGLKFMVYLQKENIIDESGMPKERFSAEFPKEGPSILRIQQVVRGDSAAYFCASSQGQLTSNQPQHFGDGTRLSIL.

CDR3 nucleotides: TGTGCCAGCAGCTGGAAACCGGACAGGGCGGAGACCCAGTACTTC. Residues: CASSWKPDRAETQYF. J is TRBJ2-5 and V is TRBV5-6; 8 bases map to TRBD1. J lost 5 bases, V lost 3 bases, and 9 bases had no gene match. In germline, CDR1 is SGHDT, CDR2 YYEEEE. This CDR3 spans 15 amino acids.

The V gene is TRBV4-2, the J gene TRBJ1-3; unclear D gene. Germline loops: CDR1 LGHNA, CDR2 YNFKEQ. Trimming left V 4 bases short and J 2 bases short, with 12 bases between. This CDR3 region has 15 residues. The CDR3 DNA follows: TGTGCCAGCAGCCTCGTAGCAGAGGCTGGAAACACCATATATTTT. It specifies CASSLVAEAGNTIYF.

This rearrangement joins TRBV5-1 to TRBJ1-5, with TRBD1 matching 8 bases. Germline CDR1 SGHRS, CDR2 YFSETQ. The CDR3 runs 14 residues. Losses at the gene ends were 4 bases for V and 6 bases for J; bases not matched to a gene: 6. This chain's CDR3 is CASSPNRGGQPQHF. CDR3 bases: TGCGCCAGCAGCCCCAACAGGGGGGGTCAGCCCCAGCATTTT.

This clone was seen once. The chain has TRBV29-1 and TRBJ2-5; 8 bases are shared with TRBD1. Germline trimming cut 7 bases from V and 5 bases from J; bases unmatched to any gene: 6. The CDR3 contains 12 residues. Germline V gene data show CDR1 as SQVTM and CDR2 as ANQGSEA. CDR3 region: CSALAGGETQYF. Written as DNA, the CDR3 is TGCAGCGCCCTGGCAGGGGGCGAGACCCAGTACTTC. Full variable domain (rest looked up from reference TRBV29-1 and TRBJ2-5): SAVISQKPSRDICQRGTSLTIQCQVDSQVTMMFWYRQQPGQSLTLIATANQGSEATYESGFVIDKFPISRPNLTFSTLTVSNMSPEDSSIYLCSALAGGETQYFGPGTRLLVL.

This clone was seen a handful of times. The J gene is TRBJ1-5, the V gene TRBV29-1, with 10 positions matching TRBD1. The length of the CDR3 is 13 residues. V shed 5 bases and J 7 bases; nucleotides not matched to a gene: 5. Germline values: CDR1 SQVTM, CDR2 ANQGSEA. This CDR3 is CSVRDRGDQPQHF. In nucleotides, the CDR3 is TGCAGCGTTCGGGACAGGGGAGACCAGCCCCAGCATTTT. Looking up the rest from reference TRBV29-1 and TRBJ1-5 gives the full variable domain: SAVISQKPSRDICQRGTSLTIQCQVDSQVTMMFWYRQQPGQSLTLIATANQGSEATYESGFVIDKFPISRPNLTFSTLTVSNMSPEDSSIYLCSVRDRGDQPQHFGDGTRLSIL.

The rearrangement links TRBV24-1 to TRBJ1-1, with a tentative D call TRBD1 (6 bases). Germline V gene data show CDR1 as KGHDR and CDR2 as SFDVKD. This CDR3 spans 13 amino acids. V lost 4 bases, J lost 7 bases, and 12 bases lay in between. The CDR3 loop is CATSDPRTDEAFF. The CDR3 DNA reads TGTGCCACCAGTGACCCCAGGACAGATGAAGCTTTCTTT.

This clone occurred a few times. In nucleotides, the CDR3 is TGTGCCAGCACTTTGGACAGCCAGGGAAACTACACCTTC. Protein: CASTLDSQGNYTF. The V call is TRBV6-6, the J call TRBJ1-2; D might be TRBD1 (6 bases). This CDR3 spans 13 amino acids. Germline V gene sequence: CDR1 MNHNY, CDR2 SVGAGI (reference sequence). Trimming left V 7 bases short and J 10 bases short, with 19 bases between.

V gene TRBV5-1 combines with J gene TRBJ2-2, with D possibly matching TRBD1 (6 bases). The V gene's germline CDR1 is SGHRS and CDR2 YFSETQ. This CDR3 is 15 amino acids long. Trimming took off 2 bases at V and 1 base at J, with 9 bases between the two ends. The CDR3 loop is CASSFTGLNTGELFF. DNA of the CDR3: TGCGCCAGCAGCTTCACAGGGCTGAACACCGGGGAGCTGTTTTTT.

The chain joins TRBV6-1 to TRBJ1-2; tentative D call: TRBD1 (5 bases). The CDR3 is 17 amino acids. With 4 bases removed from V and 4 bases from J, the gap between germline ends came to 22 bases. CDR1 and CDR2 (germline): MNHNS, SASEGT. DNA for the CDR3: TGTGCCAGCAGTGGGGGGGTGACTCTAGATTCGGGCTATGGCTACACCTTC. Protein product: CASSGGVTLDSGYGYTF.